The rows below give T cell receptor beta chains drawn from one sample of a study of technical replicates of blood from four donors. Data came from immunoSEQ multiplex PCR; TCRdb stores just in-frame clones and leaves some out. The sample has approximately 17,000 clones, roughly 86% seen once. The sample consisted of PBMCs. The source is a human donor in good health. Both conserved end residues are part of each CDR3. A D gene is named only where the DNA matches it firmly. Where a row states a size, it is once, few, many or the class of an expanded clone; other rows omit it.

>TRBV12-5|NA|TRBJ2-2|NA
TGTGCTAGTGGTTTGGTTGATCGAGGCTTATTACGAAACACCGGGGAGCTGTTTTTT
CASGLVDRGLLRNTGELFF
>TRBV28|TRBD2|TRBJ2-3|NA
TGTGCCAGCAGTTTTAACCCGCTAGCGGGGGAGGTCACAGATACGCAGTATTTT
CASSFNPLAGEVTDTQYF
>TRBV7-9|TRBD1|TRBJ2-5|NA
TGTGCCAGCAGCTCGGGGACAGGGTTCCAAGAGACCCAGTACTTC
CASSSGTGFQETQYF
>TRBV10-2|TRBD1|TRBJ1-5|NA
TGCGCCAGCAGGGGACAGCTAGAGCCCTCGCCCCAGCATTTT
CASRGQLEPSPQHF
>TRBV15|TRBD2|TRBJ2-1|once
TGTGCCACCAGCAGAGATAGGGATAGCGGGGGCAATGAGCAGTTCTTC
CATSRDRDSGGNEQFF
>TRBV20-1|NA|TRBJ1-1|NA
TGCAGTGCACGACAGAACACTGAAGCTTTCTTT
CSARQNTEAFF
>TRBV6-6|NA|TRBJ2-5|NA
TGTGCCAGCAGGGTGGAGGGAACCCAAGAGACCCAGTACTTC
CASRVEGTQETQYF
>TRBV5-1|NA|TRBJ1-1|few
TGCGCCAGCAGCTTGGACAGGTCCAACACTGAAGCTTTCTTT
CASSLDRSNTEAFF
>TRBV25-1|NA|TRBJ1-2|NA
TGTGCCAGCCTCGGCGGGGGTTGGAGTGGCTACACCTTC
CASLGGGWSGYTF
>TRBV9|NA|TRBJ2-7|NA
TGTGCCAGCAGCGTAGATACTAGTACCTACGAGCAGTACTTC
CASSVDTSTYEQYF
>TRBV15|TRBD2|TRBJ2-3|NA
TGTGCCACCAGCAGTTTAGGACTAGCAGATACGCAGTATTTT
CATSSLGLADTQYF
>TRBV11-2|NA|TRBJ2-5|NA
TGTGCCAGCAGCTTATGGACAGCCCCCAGAGAGACCCAGTACTTC
CASSLWTAPRETQYF
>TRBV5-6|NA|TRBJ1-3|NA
TGTGCCAGCACCTCGGTCCGCTCTGGAAACACCATATATTTT
CASTSVRSGNTIYF
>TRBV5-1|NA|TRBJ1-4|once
TGCGCCAGCAGCTTGGCCCAGCTAGGGGATAATGAAAAACTGTTTTTT
CASSLAQLGDNEKLFF
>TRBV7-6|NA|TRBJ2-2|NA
TGTGCCAGCAGCTTAGCGCCATCGGGGGGCGGATCGAGCACCGGGGAGCTGTTTTTT
CASSLAPSGGGSSTGELFF
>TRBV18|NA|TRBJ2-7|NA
TGTGCCAGCTCACCTTCCCGGGGTGACGAGCAGTACTTC
CASSPSRGDEQYF
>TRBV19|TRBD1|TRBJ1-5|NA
TGTGCCAGTAGAGGAGGACAGGGGGTTCAGCCCCAGCATTTT
CASRGGQGVQPQHF
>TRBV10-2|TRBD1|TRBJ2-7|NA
TGCGCCAGCAGTGAGCCCGATAACAGGGGATGGAGCGACGAGCAGTACTTC
CASSEPDNRGWSDEQYF
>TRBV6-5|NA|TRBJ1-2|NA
TGTGCCAGCAGATTAGGGGCAGGGGTCTATGGCTACACCTTC
CASRLGAGVYGYTF
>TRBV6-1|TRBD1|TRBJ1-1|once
TGTGCCAGCAGGACAGGGTATGAAATAACTGAAGCTTTCTTT
CASRTGYEITEAFF
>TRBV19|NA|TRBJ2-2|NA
TGTGCCAGTAGTATCCTCCCCAGGGTCCCCGGGGAGCTGTTTTTT
CASSILPRVPGELFF
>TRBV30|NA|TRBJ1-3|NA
TGTGCCTCCGGGAGGCGGAGGGCTGGAAACACCATATATTTT
CASGRRRAGNTIYF
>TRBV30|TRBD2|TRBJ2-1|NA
TGTGCCTGGAGGGTAGCGGGAGTGTCGTACAATGAGCAGTTCTTC
CAWRVAGVSYNEQFF
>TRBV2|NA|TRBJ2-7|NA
TGTGCCAGCAGATGGGCCCTTCAGTACGAGCAGTACTTC
CASRWALQYEQYF
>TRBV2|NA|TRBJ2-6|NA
TGTGCCAGCAGTGAAATTCCTTCTGGGGCCAACGTCCTGACTTTC
CASSEIPSGANVLTF
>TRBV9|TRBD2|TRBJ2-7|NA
TGTGCCAGCAGCGTAGAGGGCGGGAGCCACGAGCAGTACTTC
CASSVEGGSHEQYF
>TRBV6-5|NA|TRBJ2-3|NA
TGTGCCAGCAGTTACCCTACAGGTCCCCACACAGATACGCAGTATTTT
CASSYPTGPHTDTQYF